This T cell receptor (beta chain) was identified in a study of Ad26.COV2.S vaccination and SARS-CoV-2 variants. The study's findings and limits: From the TCR breadth and depth analyses, total T cell responses may have been underestimated.

TCRdb's table, derived via immunoSEQ multiplex PCR, lists solely in-frame clones and lacks some. The data contain 450,000 to 550,000 clones, 80% to 90% of them seen just once; the ten biggest clones take up 1.5% to 2%. Treatment denoted: 15 to 20 received Ad26.COV2.S at low or high dose, single or two shots; 5 received placebo; per-sample allocation not given. At day 63 after the first vaccine or placebo injection, samples were drawn. Trimming cost V 1 base and J 0 bases, with 10 bases left between them. Germline V gene data show CDR1 as MDHEN and CDR2 as SYDVKM. The CDR3 covers 15 residues. About this clone: Antigen: not known.

This receptor was obtained from a person between 18 and 60 years old who received the Ad26.COV2.S COVID-19 vaccine or a placebo. The sample here was peripheral blood, taken in a trial of Ad26.COV2.S vaccine versus placebo. V and J are TRBV28 and TRBJ2-7; D is unresolved. The CDR3 loop is CASSLLGSRSYEQYF. The CDR3 DNA follows: TGTGCCAGCAGTTTATTAGGCAGTCGCTCCTACGAGCAGTACTTC.